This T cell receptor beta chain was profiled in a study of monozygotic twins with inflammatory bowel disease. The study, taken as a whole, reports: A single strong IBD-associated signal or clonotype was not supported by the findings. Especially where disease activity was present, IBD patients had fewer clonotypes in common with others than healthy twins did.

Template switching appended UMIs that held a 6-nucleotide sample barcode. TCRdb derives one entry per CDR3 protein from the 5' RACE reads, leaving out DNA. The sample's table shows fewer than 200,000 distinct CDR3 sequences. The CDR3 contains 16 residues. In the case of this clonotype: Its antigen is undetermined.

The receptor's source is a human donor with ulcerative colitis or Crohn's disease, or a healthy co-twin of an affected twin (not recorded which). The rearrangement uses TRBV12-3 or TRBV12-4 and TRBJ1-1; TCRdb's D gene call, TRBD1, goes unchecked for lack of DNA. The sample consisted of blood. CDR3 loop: CASNFSPRGMNTEAFF.